This T cell receptor (beta chain) was sequenced in a study of PD-1 blockade in classical Hodgkin lymphoma. Generated by immunoSEQ multiplex PCR, the TCRdb table keeps only in-frame clones and is missing some. This sample has approximately 99,000 clones; about four fifths occur once, and the top ten carry roughly 15%. After autologous stem cell transplantation all patients relapsed, and prior brentuximab vedotin exposure differed between cohorts. The V segment lost 2 bases and the J segment 5 bases; nucleotides outside the gene matches: 4. CDR3 length: 14 amino acids. CDR1 and CDR2 from the germline V gene are SNHLY and FYNNEI.

The sequences come from peripheral blood mononuclear cells (PBMCs), collected before the second cycle of nivolumab. This chain links TRBV2 with TRBJ2-5, with 8 bases fitting TRBD1. The origin of this receptor is a human donor with classical Hodgkin lymphoma. CDR3 in DNA: TGTGCCAGCAGTGAACAGGGGGCGGGGGAGACCCAGTACTTC. This sequence encodes CASSEQGAGETQYF.